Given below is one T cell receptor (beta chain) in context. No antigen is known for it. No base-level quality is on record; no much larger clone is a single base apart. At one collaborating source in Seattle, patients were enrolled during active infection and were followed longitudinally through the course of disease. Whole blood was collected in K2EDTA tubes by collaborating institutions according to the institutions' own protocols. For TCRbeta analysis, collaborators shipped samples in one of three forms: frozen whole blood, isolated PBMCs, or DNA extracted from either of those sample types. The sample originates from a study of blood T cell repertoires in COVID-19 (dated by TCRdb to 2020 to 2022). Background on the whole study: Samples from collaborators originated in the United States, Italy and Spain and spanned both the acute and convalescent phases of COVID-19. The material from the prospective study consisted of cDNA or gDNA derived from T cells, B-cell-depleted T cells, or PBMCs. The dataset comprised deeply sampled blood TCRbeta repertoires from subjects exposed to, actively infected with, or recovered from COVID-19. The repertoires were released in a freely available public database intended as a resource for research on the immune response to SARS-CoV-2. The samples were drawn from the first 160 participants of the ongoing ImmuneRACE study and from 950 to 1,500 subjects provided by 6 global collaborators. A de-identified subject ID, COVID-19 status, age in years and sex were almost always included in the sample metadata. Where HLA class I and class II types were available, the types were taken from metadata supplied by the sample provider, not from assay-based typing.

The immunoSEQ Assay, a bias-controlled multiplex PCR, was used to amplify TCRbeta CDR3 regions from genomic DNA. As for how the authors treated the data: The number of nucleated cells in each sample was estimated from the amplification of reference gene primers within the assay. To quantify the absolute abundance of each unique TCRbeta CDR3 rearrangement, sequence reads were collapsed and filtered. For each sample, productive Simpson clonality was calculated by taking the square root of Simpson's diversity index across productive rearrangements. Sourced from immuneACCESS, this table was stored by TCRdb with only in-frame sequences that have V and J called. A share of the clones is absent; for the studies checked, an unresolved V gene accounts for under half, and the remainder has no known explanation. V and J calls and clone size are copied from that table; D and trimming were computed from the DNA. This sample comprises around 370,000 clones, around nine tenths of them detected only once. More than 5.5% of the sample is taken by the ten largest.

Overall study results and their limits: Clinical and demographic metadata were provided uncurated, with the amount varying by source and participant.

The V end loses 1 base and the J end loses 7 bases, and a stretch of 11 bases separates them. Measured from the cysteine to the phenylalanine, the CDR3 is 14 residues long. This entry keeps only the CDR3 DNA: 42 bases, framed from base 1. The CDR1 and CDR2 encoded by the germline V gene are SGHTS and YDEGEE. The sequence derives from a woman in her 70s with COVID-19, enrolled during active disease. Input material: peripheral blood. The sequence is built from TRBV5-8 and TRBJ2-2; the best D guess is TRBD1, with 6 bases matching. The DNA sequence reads TGTGCCAGCAGCTTGCCAGGGGCGGACGGGGAGCTGTTTTTT. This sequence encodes CASSLPGADGELFF.